The sequence of this TCR beta chain was determined in a study of T cells expressing NK-cell markers. There are 15 residues in the CDR3. The germline gives CDR1 SGHRS, CDR2 YFSETQ. As the method of synthesis, 5'RACE template switching with UMIs yielded TCR beta cDNA. No DNA is given; TCRdb re-called the 5' RACE reads and lists each CDR3 protein once. The sample table includes about 170,000 distinct CDR3 sequences. The TCR was taken from a man aged 18 to 69 in good health. Source material: blood T cells: a sorted CD56 or NKG2C T cell subset, CD4+ or CD8+ T cells, or bulk PBMC T cells (not recorded which). The V and J genes are TRBV5-1 and TRBJ2-5; TCRdb's D call of TRBD2 is untestable without DNA. CDR3 residues: CASSFVLAGQETQYF. Drawing the rest from reference TRBV5-1 and TRBJ2-5, the complete variable domain is KAGVTQTPRYLIKTRGQQVTLSCSPISGHRSVSWYQQTPGQGLQFLFEYFSETQRNKGNFPGRFSGRQFSNSRSEMNVSTLELGDSALYLCASSFVLAGQETQYFGPGTRLLVL.